This T cell receptor beta chain was sequenced during a study of shared clonotypes between healthy human individuals. Study as a whole: CD4 naive and CD4 memory each took three plates per donor, while CD8 naive took two and CD8 memory one.

Positive CCR7 selection of CD45RO-negative cells yielded the naive CD8 cells, and terminally differentiated effector memory CD45RA+ cells were excluded. The study's findings and limits: Since donors were few, the genetic and exposure-history diversity represented was limited.

Original methodology: Filtering of immunoSEQ junctional sequences could not match full-length read filtering. Data came from immunoSEQ multiplex PCR; TCRdb stores just in-frame clones and leaves some out. For V, J and clone size, that table is used; D and trimming come from the DNA. The sample lists about 800,000 clones; approximately 97% were seen once. This CDR3 is built from 14 residues. Trimming took 2 bases from V and 1 from J, leaving 8 bases between them. CDR1 is MGHDK, CDR2 SYGVNS, per germline. In regard to this clone: The antigen remains unidentified.

This clonotype originated in a young man in good health. The sequencing sample was made of naive CD8+ T cells sorted from blood. This rearrangement joins TRBV25-1 to TRBJ1-2; D ambiguous. The CDR3 sequence: CASSEQNNNYGYTF. CDR3 DNA: TGTGCCAGCAGTGAACAGAATAATAACTATGGCTACACCTTC.